This record covers a single T cell receptor beta chain. Its target is unknown. This entry comes from a study of T cell responses to AZD1222 COVID-19 vaccine. Notes on the study in general: In a largely white British group with more females than males, clonal diversity was possibly underestimated. Reportedly, nearly half the spike-specific TCRs target unmutated variant regions. Across the whole spike, CD4 TCRs peaked at regions 160-218 and 743-854. Only six or seven AZD1222 recipients tested seropositive at baseline.

Profiled with immunoSEQ multiplex PCR; TCRdb holds only in-frame clones, not every one. The table lists about 110,000 clones, roughly nine tenths of them singletons. V dropped 5 bases and J dropped 5; count of bases not matched to a gene: 5. Germline values: CDR1 SGHAT, CDR2 FQNNGV. The length of the CDR3 is 14 residues. The receptor was isolated from an adult in good health. The chain links TRBV11-2 to TRBJ2-1; 8 positions match TRBD2. The specimen comprised peripheral blood, sampled on day 0 of AZD1222 vaccination. The CDR3 spells CASSPREADNEQFF. The CDR3 coding sequence is TGTGCCAGCAGCCCGCGGGAGGCCGACAATGAGCAGTTCTTC.